The rows below give T cell receptor beta chains drawn from one sample of a study of cytomegalovirus exposure and HLA in healthy donors. Generated by immunoSEQ multiplex PCR, the TCRdb table keeps only in-frame clones and is missing some. The sample includes around 67,000 clones, 78% of them seen just once. The sample taken for sequencing was PBMCs. These receptors all come from a man between 18 and 29 years old in good health and CMV-seropositive. Both conserved end residues are part of each CDR3. D genes are given only for firm matches. The size of a clone is reported for some rows only, either as once, few or many, or as a class for expanded clones.

J gene: TRBJ1-5
clone size: .
D gene: .
V gene: TRBV5-1
CDR3 protein: CASSLEGIDQPQHF
CDR3 DNA: TGCGCCAGCAGCTTGGAGGGGATAGATCAGCCCCAGCATTTT

J gene: TRBJ1-4
clone size: .
D gene: .
V gene: TRBV6-6
CDR3 protein: CASRSAGGNEKLFF
CDR3 DNA: TGTGCCAGCAGATCAGCCGGGGGTAATGAAAAACTGTTTTTT

J gene: TRBJ2-5
clone size: .
D gene: TRBD2
V gene: TRBV5-1
CDR3 protein: CASSLVVAGGQETQYF
CDR3 DNA: TGCGCCAGCAGCTTGGTGGTAGCGGGGGGGCAAGAGACCCAGTACTTC

J gene: TRBJ1-5
clone size: .
D gene: TRBD1
V gene: TRBV6-1
CDR3 protein: CASSEQGALNQPQHF
CDR3 DNA: TGTGCCAGCAGTGAACAGGGGGCTCTCAATCAGCCCCAGCATTTT

J gene: TRBJ1-2
clone size: .
D gene: TRBD1
V gene: TRBV29-1
CDR3 protein: CSLTLGTGYGYTF
CDR3 DNA: TGCAGCTTGACCTTGGGGACAGGGTATGGCTACACCTTC

J gene: TRBJ2-1
clone size: once
D gene: .
V gene: TRBV25-1
CDR3 protein: CASSVHDNLYNEQFF
CDR3 DNA: TGTGCCAGCAGCGTTCACGATAACTTATACAATGAGCAGTTCTTC

J gene: TRBJ2-7
clone size: .
D gene: TRBD1
V gene: TRBV10-3
CDR3 protein: CAISFDRGDEQYF
CDR3 DNA: TGTGCCATCAGTTTTGACAGGGGCGACGAGCAGTACTTC

J gene: TRBJ1-2
clone size: .
D gene: .
V gene: TRBV6-5
CDR3 protein: CASSYSTEANYGYTF
CDR3 DNA: TGTGCCAGCAGTTACTCGACAGAGGCTAACTATGGCTACACCTTC

J gene: TRBJ1-2
clone size: .
D gene: TRBD1
V gene: TRBV6-5
CDR3 protein: CASTELGAGGYGYTF
CDR3 DNA: TGTGCCAGCACCGAATTGGGGGCAGGGGGCTATGGCTACACCTTC

J gene: TRBJ2-3
clone size: once
D gene: .
V gene: TRBV6-1
CDR3 protein: CASRRGQLTDTQYF
CDR3 DNA: TGTGCCAGCAGGAGAGGACAGCTCACAGATACGCAGTATTTT

J gene: TRBJ2-7
clone size: .
D gene: .
V gene: TRBV11-2
CDR3 protein: CASSPHRGLKYEQYF
CDR3 DNA: TGTGCCAGCAGTCCCCACCGCGGGCTAAAGTACGAGCAGTACTTC

J gene: TRBJ1-4
clone size: .
D gene: .
V gene: TRBV14
CDR3 protein: CASSANREGEKLFF
CDR3 DNA: TGTGCCAGCAGCGCTAACAGGGAGGGTGAAAAACTGTTTTTT

J gene: TRBJ1-5
clone size: .
D gene: .
V gene: TRBV11-2
CDR3 protein: CASSLSADQPQHF
CDR3 DNA: TGTGCCAGCAGCTTATCAGCGGATCAGCCCCAGCATTTT

J gene: TRBJ2-1
clone size: .
D gene: TRBD2
V gene: TRBV5-1
CDR3 protein: CASSYSGEQFF
CDR3 DNA: TGCGCCAGCAGCTATAGCGGGGAGCAGTTCTTC

J gene: TRBJ1-1
clone size: few
D gene: TRBD1
V gene: TRBV6-6
CDR3 protein: CASSYVEGAGEAFF
CDR3 DNA: TGTGCCAGCAGTTACGTGGAGGGGGCGGGTGAAGCTTTCTTT

J gene: TRBJ1-5
clone size: .
D gene: .
V gene: TRBV6-5
CDR3 protein: CASSPRGARDQPQHF
CDR3 DNA: TGTGCCAGCAGCCCCCGGGGGGCAAGGGATCAGCCCCAGCATTTT

J gene: TRBJ2-5
clone size: .
D gene: .
V gene: TRBV7-7
CDR3 protein: CASSFLDSQETQYF
CDR3 DNA: TGTGCTAGCAGCTTTCTAGACAGCCAAGAGACCCAGTACTTC

J gene: TRBJ1-5
clone size: once
D gene: TRBD1
V gene: TRBV13
CDR3 protein: CASSLGQGGNQPQHF
CDR3 DNA: TGTGCCAGCAGCTTAGGACAGGGGGGCAATCAGCCCCAGCATTTT

J gene: TRBJ2-5
clone size: .
D gene: .
V gene: TRBV6-1
CDR3 protein: CASTSSGQETQYF
CDR3 DNA: TGTGCCAGCACCTCTTCGGGGCAAGAGACCCAGTACTTC

J gene: TRBJ2-2
clone size: .
D gene: TRBD2
V gene: TRBV28
CDR3 protein: CASSLTSDNTGELFF
CDR3 DNA: TGTGCCAGCAGTTTAACTAGCGACAACACCGGGGAGCTGTTTTTT

J gene: TRBJ1-1
clone size: once
D gene: .
V gene: TRBV30
CDR3 protein: CAWSQGFEAFF
CDR3 DNA: TGTGCCTGGAGTCAGGGATTTGAAGCTTTCTTT

J gene: TRBJ1-1
clone size: .
D gene: .
V gene: TRBV11-3
CDR3 protein: CASSLTAGPGTEAFF
CDR3 DNA: TGTGCCAGCAGCTTAACGGCAGGGCCAGGCACTGAAGCTTTCTTT

J gene: TRBJ2-3
clone size: few
D gene: TRBD2
V gene: TRBV28
CDR3 protein: CASSLDSGGTQYF
CDR3 DNA: TGTGCCAGCAGTTTGGATAGCGGGGGGACGCAGTATTTT

J gene: TRBJ2-7
clone size: .
D gene: TRBD2
V gene: TRBV10-3
CDR3 protein: CAISASGDPEQYF
CDR3 DNA: TGTGCCATCAGTGCTAGCGGGGACCCCGAGCAGTACTTC

J gene: TRBJ2-3
clone size: .
D gene: .
V gene: TRBV5-6
CDR3 protein: CASSTAGYGDTQYF
CDR3 DNA: TGTGCCAGCAGCACGGCAGGGTATGGGGATACGCAGTATTTT

J gene: TRBJ1-1
clone size: .
D gene: TRBD1
V gene: TRBV6-5
CDR3 protein: CASSNRQGTEAFF
CDR3 DNA: TGTGCCAGCAGTAACCGACAGGGCACTGAAGCTTTCTTT

J gene: TRBJ1-5
clone size: once
D gene: TRBD1
V gene: TRBV6-5
CDR3 protein: CASSQRTGSQPQHF
CDR3 DNA: TGTGCCAGCAGTCAACGGACAGGGAGTCAGCCCCAGCATTTT

J gene: TRBJ1-5
clone size: .
D gene: .
V gene: TRBV5-1
CDR3 protein: CASSLRDGLNQPQHF
CDR3 DNA: TGCGCCAGCAGCTTAAGAGACGGACTCAATCAGCCCCAGCATTTT

J gene: TRBJ2-7
clone size: once
D gene: .
V gene: TRBV4-1
CDR3 protein: CASSHQQGPHEQYF
CDR3 DNA: TGCGCCAGCAGCCATCAGCAGGGGCCCCACGAGCAGTACTTC

J gene: TRBJ2-3
clone size: .
D gene: .
V gene: TRBV30
CDR3 protein: CAWSGGNTQYF
CDR3 DNA: TGTGCCTGGAGTGGCGGGAATACGCAGTATTTT

J gene: TRBJ2-5
clone size: .
D gene: TRBD2
V gene: TRBV6-5
CDR3 protein: CASREGLAVQETQYF
CDR3 DNA: TGTGCCAGCAGAGAGGGACTAGCGGTACAAGAGACCCAGTACTTC

J gene: TRBJ2-5
clone size: .
D gene: .
V gene: TRBV20-1
CDR3 protein: CSATRGETQYF
CDR3 DNA: TGCAGTGCTACCAGGGGAGAGACCCAGTACTTC

J gene: TRBJ2-5
clone size: .
D gene: .
V gene: TRBV14
CDR3 protein: CASSQVGQYGETQYF
CDR3 DNA: TGTGCCAGCAGCCAAGTTGGACAGTATGGAGAGACCCAGTACTTC

J gene: TRBJ2-1
clone size: .
D gene: .
V gene: TRBV10-3
CDR3 protein: CAISEEPGSYNEQFF
CDR3 DNA: TGTGCCATCAGTGAGGAACCGGGCTCCTACAATGAGCAGTTCTTC

J gene: TRBJ1-6
clone size: .
D gene: TRBD1
V gene: TRBV28
CDR3 protein: CASSFPGQGDSPLHF
CDR3 DNA: TGTGCCAGCAGTTTCCCGGGACAGGGGGATTCACCCCTCCACTTT

J gene: TRBJ2-1
clone size: .
D gene: TRBD2
V gene: TRBV6-5
CDR3 protein: CASSYGGGAYNEQFF
CDR3 DNA: TGTGCCAGCAGTTACGGCGGGGGGGCCTACAATGAGCAGTTCTTC

J gene: TRBJ1-1
clone size: once
D gene: .
V gene: TRBV25-1
CDR3 protein: CASSEAGTEAFF
CDR3 DNA: TGTGCCAGCAGTGAAGCGGGCACTGAAGCTTTCTTT

J gene: TRBJ1-1
clone size: .
D gene: TRBD1
V gene: TRBV5-1
CDR3 protein: CASSLARGVTEAFF
CDR3 DNA: TGCGCCAGCAGCTTGGCCAGGGGGGTCACTGAAGCTTTCTTT

J gene: TRBJ1-2
clone size: .
D gene: .
V gene: TRBV2
CDR3 protein: CASSEGLGRDSYGYTF
CDR3 DNA: TGTGCCAGCAGTGAAGGGTTGGGACGGGACTCCTATGGCTACACCTTC

J gene: TRBJ2-7
clone size: few
D gene: .
V gene: TRBV6-5
CDR3 protein: CASSYRAGSYEQYF
CDR3 DNA: TGTGCCAGCAGTTACAGGGCGGGGAGCTACGAGCAGTACTTC

J gene: TRBJ2-3
clone size: .
D gene: .
V gene: TRBV6-5
CDR3 protein: CASGGDTDTQYF
CDR3 DNA: TGTGCCAGCGGGGGCGACACAGATACGCAGTATTTT

J gene: TRBJ2-1
clone size: once
D gene: TRBD2
V gene: TRBV6-1
CDR3 protein: CASEAGSSYNEQFF
CDR3 DNA: TGTGCCAGCGAAGCGGGAAGCTCCTACAATGAGCAGTTCTTC

J gene: TRBJ1-1
clone size: .
D gene: .
V gene: TRBV6-1
CDR3 protein: CASNQGVNTEAFF
CDR3 DNA: TGTGCCAGCAACCAAGGGGTGAACACTGAAGCTTTCTTT

J gene: TRBJ2-5
clone size: .
D gene: .
V gene: TRBV10-3
CDR3 protein: CAISLAAQETQYF
CDR3 DNA: TGTGCCATCAGTTTGGCGGCGCAAGAGACCCAGTACTTC

J gene: TRBJ2-2
clone size: .
D gene: TRBD2
V gene: TRBV15
CDR3 protein: CATSRSHGGGSTVQNTGELFF
CDR3 DNA: TGTGCCACCAGCAGATCACATGGGGGGGGATCAACCGTCCAAAACACCGGGGAGCTGTTTTTT

J gene: TRBJ2-7
clone size: .
D gene: .
V gene: TRBV29-1
CDR3 protein: CSVLYSLSYEQYF
CDR3 DNA: TGCAGCGTTCTGTACAGCCTCTCCTACGAGCAGTACTTC